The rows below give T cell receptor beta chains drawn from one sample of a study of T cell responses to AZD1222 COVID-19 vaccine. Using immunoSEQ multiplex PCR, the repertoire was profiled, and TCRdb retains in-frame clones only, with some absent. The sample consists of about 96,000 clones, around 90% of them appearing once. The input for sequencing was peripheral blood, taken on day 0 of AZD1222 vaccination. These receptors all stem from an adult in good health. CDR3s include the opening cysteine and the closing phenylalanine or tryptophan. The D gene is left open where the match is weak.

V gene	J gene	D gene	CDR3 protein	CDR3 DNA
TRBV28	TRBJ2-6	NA	CASRDSGANVLTF	TGTGCCAGCAGGGACTCTGGGGCCAACGTCCTGACTTTC
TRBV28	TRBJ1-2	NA	CASNLDKGPYGYTF	TGTGCCAGCAACCTGGACAAAGGGCCCTATGGCTACACCTTC
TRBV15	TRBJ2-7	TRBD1	CATSRATGTGSCEQYF	TGTGCCACCAGCAGGGCTACCGGGACAGGGAGTTGCGAGCAGTACTTC
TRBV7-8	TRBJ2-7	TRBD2	CASSTRDYFSYEQYF	TGTGCCAGCAGCACTCGGGACTATTTCTCCTACGAGCAGTACTTC
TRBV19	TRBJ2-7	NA	CASSGLLAPYEQYF	TGTGCCAGTAGTGGGCTCCTAGCCCCCTACGAGCAGTACTTC
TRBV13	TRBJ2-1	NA	CASSLQTGNEQFF	TGTGCCAGCAGCTTACAAACTGGCAATGAGCAGTTCTTC
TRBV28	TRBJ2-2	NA	CASSSGGTGELFF	TGTGCCAGCAGTAGCGGCGGCACCGGGGAGCTGTTTTTT
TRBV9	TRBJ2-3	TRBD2	CASSSGGSGSPSREYF	TGTGCCAGCAGCAGCGGAGGTAGCGGGAGCCCCAGCCGGGAGTATTTT
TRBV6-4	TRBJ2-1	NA	CASSTDRSSYNEQFF	TGTGCCAGCAGCACTGACAGAAGCTCCTACAATGAGCAGTTCTTC
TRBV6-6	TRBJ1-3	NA	CASSYSGLTDGNTIYF	TGTGCCAGCAGTTACTCGGGGCTTACAGATGGAAACACCATATATTTT
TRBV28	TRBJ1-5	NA	CASSPAGQGNQPQHF	TGTGCCAGCAGCCCCGCTGGTCAGGGCAATCAGCCCCAGCATTTT